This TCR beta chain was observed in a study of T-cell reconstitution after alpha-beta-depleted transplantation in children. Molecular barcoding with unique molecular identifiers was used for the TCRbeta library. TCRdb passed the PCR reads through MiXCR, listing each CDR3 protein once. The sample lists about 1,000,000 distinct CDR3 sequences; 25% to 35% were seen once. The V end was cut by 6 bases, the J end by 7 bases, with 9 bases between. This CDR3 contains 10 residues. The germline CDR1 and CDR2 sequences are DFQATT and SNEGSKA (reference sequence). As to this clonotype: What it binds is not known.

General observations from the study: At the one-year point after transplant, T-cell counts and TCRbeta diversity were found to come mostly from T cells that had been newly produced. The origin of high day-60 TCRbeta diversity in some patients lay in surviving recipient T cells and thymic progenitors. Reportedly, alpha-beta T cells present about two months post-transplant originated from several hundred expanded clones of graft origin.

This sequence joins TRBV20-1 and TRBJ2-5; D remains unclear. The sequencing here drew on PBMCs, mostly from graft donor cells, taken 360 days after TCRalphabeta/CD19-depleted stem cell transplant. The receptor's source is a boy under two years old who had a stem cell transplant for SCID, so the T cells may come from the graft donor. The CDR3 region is CSASTRTQYF. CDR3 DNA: TGCAGTGCCTCCACCCGGACCCAGTACTTC.